This entry lists 13 T cell receptor beta chains sequenced from one sample in a study of shared clonotypes between healthy human individuals. Here immunoSEQ multiplex PCR was the method, and the copy in TCRdb shows in-frame clones only, minus some. The sample has over a million clones; about 80% are singletons. Sequences were obtained from memory CD4+ T cells from PBMCs. Described subset: CD45RA-negative fraction. Receptor source: a young man in good health. Some clones in this sample may be carry-over from other donors' samples.

The V gene is TRBV7-3, the J gene TRBJ2-3; the D gene could be TRBD1 or TRBD2 (5 bases each). Germline loops: CDR1 SGHTA, CDR2 FQGTGA. V was pared by 5 bases and J by 2 bases, with 17 bases between. The CDR3 totals 16 residues. The CDR3, as DNA: TGTGCCAGCAGCCCCTATGCTTCAGGGACCACAGATACGCAGTATTTT. Translated: CASSPYASGTTDTQYF.

As concerns this clone: Just one base apart from a much larger clone, this may be a read error. This chain links TRBV7-2 with TRBJ2-1, with 15 bases aligning to TRBD2. After removal of 5 bases from V and 9 bases from J, the junction contained 2 bases not matched to a gene. The CDR3 loop spans 14 amino acids. The V gene's germline CDR1 is SGHTA and CDR2 FQGNSA. Written as DNA, the CDR3 is TGTGCCAGCAGCCGGACTAGCGGGAGGGGTGAGCAGTTCTTC. Its translation: CASSRTSGRGEQFF.

The genes are TRBV7-6 and TRBJ2-5; D is unclear. This CDR3 spans 14 amino acids. V shed 5 bases and J shed 0 bases, with 10 bases lying between them. Germline CDR1 is SGHVS and CDR2 is FNYEAQ. As DNA, the CDR3 is TGTGCCAGCAGCATTGTGGGGTACCAAGAGACCCAGTACTTC. Its translation is CASSIVGYQETQYF.

Notes on this clone: One base separates it from a far larger clone, so it is likely a read error. The same CDR3 is also encoded by other DNA sequences in this sample. This CDR3 is CASSQDPRGSSSYNEQFF. The CDR3 coding sequence is TGCGCCAGCAGCCAAGATCCCCGGGGGTCTAGCTCCTACAACGAGCAGTTCTTC. The V gene is TRBV4-3, the J gene TRBJ2-1; D possibly corresponds to TRBD2 (6 bases). The germline CDR1 and CDR2 sequences are LGHNA and YSLEER. The CDR3 covers 18 residues.

Note on this clone: Given a much more abundant clone one base away, this may be a read error. This CDR3 is also generated by other DNA sequences in the sample. V and J are TRBV6-1 and TRBJ2-7; D might be TRBD2 (6 bases). Germline CDR1 reads MNHNS; CDR2 reads SASEGT. The CDR3 length is 15 residues. The V end lost 7 bases, the J end lost 5 bases, and 21 bases lay between the germline ends. The CDR3 reads CASMGWSGRRDEQYF. Written as DNA, the CDR3 is TGTGCCAGCATGGGGTGGAGTGGGAGGAGGGACGAGCAGTACTTC.

This chain uses TRBV7-2 with TRBJ2-6; D perhaps matches TRBD1 (6 bases). From germline, CDR1 is SGHTA and CDR2 FQGNSA. The CDR3 contains 19 residues. The V gene lost 0 bases and the J gene lost 1 base, with 16 bases spanning the gap. CDR3 DNA: TGTGCCAGCAGCTTAGCAGGCAGCCTAAGGGGGTCTGGGGCCAACGTCCTGACTTTC. This sequence encodes CASSLAGSLRGSGANVLTF.

V is TRBV7-2 and J is TRBJ1-2, with D possibly matching TRBD1 (5 bases). V lost 5 bases and J lost 8, with 15 bases in between. Germline-derived CDR1 and CDR2 are SGHTA and FQGNSA. The CDR3 covers 13 residues. CDR3 amino acids: CASSAGTREGYTF. The CDR3 DNA is TGTGCCAGCAGCGCCGGGACCCGGGAAGGCTACACCTTC. Supplemented by reference TRBV7-2 and TRBJ1-2, the full variable domain reads GAGVSQSPSNKVTEKGKDVELRCDPISGHTALYWYRQSLGQGLEFLIYFQGNSAPDKSGLPSDRFSAERTGGSVSTLTIQRTQQEDSAVYLCASSAGTREGYTFGSGTRLTVV.

V gene TRBV5-1 combines with J gene TRBJ2-3; TRBD2 aligns across 8 bases. Germline CDR1 SGHRS, CDR2 YFSETQ. The CDR3 runs to 14 residues. V was pared by 4 bases and J by 2 bases, with 3 bases of the junction left unmatched. Here the CDR3 reads CASSREGVTDTQYF. The CDR3 DNA reads as TGCGCCAGCAGCCGGGAGGGGGTCACAGATACGCAGTATTTT.

A single count supports this clone. This chain joins TRBV18 and TRBJ1-1; D not resolved. This CDR3 has 13 amino acids. V gave up 3 bases and J gave up 3 bases, with 8 bases separating them. Germline V gene lookup returns CDR1 KGHSH and CDR2 LQKENI. This CDR3 is CASSPLRDTEAFF. The CDR3 coding sequence is TGTGCCAGCTCACCCCTCCGGGACACTGAAGCTTTCTTT.

The chain uses TRBV5-1 and TRBJ2-7, with D unresolved. The CDR3 extends over 13 amino acids. The germline V gene encodes CDR1 SGHRS and CDR2 YFSETQ. The V and J ends lost 1 base and 2 bases respectively, with 7 bases between them. The CDR3 DNA is TGCGCCAGCAGCTTGCCAGGAACCTACGAGCAGTACTTC. Its translation: CASSLPGTYEQYF.

The chain combines TRBV5-1 with TRBJ2-3; D gene uncertain. Trimming left V 0 bases short and J 6 bases short, with 11 bases between. Per germline, CDR1 SGHRS and CDR2 YFSETQ. The CDR3 is 14 amino acids. CDR3 DNA: TGCGCCAGCAGCTTGGGGCCGGAGCTGGATACGCAGTATTTT. This sequence encodes CASSLGPELDTQYF.

J is TRBJ2-7 and V is TRBV27; 11 bases are shared with TRBD1. This CDR3 comprises 16 residues. V lost 5 bases to trimming and J lost 6 bases; unmatched junction nucleotides: 12. Germline CDR1 is MNHEY and CDR2 is SMNVEV (reference sequence). The CDR3 sequence: CASSPSGQGARGEQYF. CDR3 nucleotide sequence: TGTGCCAGCAGTCCGAGCGGACAGGGGGCGCGGGGCGAGCAGTACTTC.

The rearrangement joins TRBV6-6 to TRBJ1-5, with D perhaps matching TRBD1 (5 bases). The CDR3 has 15 amino acids. V was pared by 10 bases and J by 3 bases, with 19 bases between. Germline-derived CDR1 and CDR2 are MNHNY and SVGAGI (reference sequence). The CDR3 DNA sequence: TGTGCCACCTCGGGGCCGACCCTACCCAATCAGCCCCAGCATTTT. It is translated as CATSGPTLPNQPQHF.